Shown below are 10 T cell receptor beta chains from a single sample sequenced in a study of T cell changes during pregnancy in multiple sclerosis. Profiled with immunoSEQ multiplex PCR; TCRdb holds only in-frame clones, not every one. The data contain 25,000 to 35,000 clones, about 90% of them singletons. This specimen consisted of CD8+ T cells from peripheral blood mononuclear cells, obtained in the second trimester of pregnancy. The receptors stem from a female donor with multiple sclerosis, enrolled in a pregnancy study.

This chain uses TRBV7-9 with TRBJ2-7; tentatively, D is TRBD1 (5 bases). V was pared by 2 bases and J by 0 bases, with 11 bases between. Germline CDR1 reads SEHNR; CDR2 reads FQNEAQ (reference sequence). The CDR3 totals 15 residues. CDR3 amino acids: CASSLLGDNSYEQYF. For the CDR3, the DNA is TGTGCCAGCAGCTTATTAGGGGATAACTCCTACGAGCAGTACTTC.

This clone came up a few times. The CDR3 sequence is CASSLNSEPPGTEAFF. In DNA form, the CDR3 reads TGTGCCAGCAGCTTAAATTCCGAGCCCCCAGGGACTGAAGCTTTCTTT. This rearrangement joins TRBV13 to TRBJ1-1, with D maybe TRBD1 (5 bases). V was pared by 2 bases and J by 5 bases, with 18 bases between. Germline CDR1 reads PRHDT; CDR2 reads FYEKMQ (reference sequence). There are 16 residues in the CDR3.

Only one count was recorded for this clone. The V call is TRBV2, the J call TRBJ1-1, with a possible D match to TRBD1 (5 bases). The CDR3 totals 12 residues. The V gene's germline CDR1 is SNHLY and CDR2 FYNNEI. Deletions cut 7 bases from V and 6 bases from J, with 12 bases between. CDR3: CASIIRVPEAFF. CDR3 coding DNA: TGTGCCAGCATCATCAGGGTCCCTGAAGCTTTCTTT.

The chain employs TRBV9 and TRBJ1-2; 7 bases agree with TRBD1. Germline CDR1 SGDLS, CDR2 YYNGEE. There are 16 residues in the CDR3. After removal of 0 bases from V and 4 bases from J, the junction contained 9 bases not matched to a gene. CDR3 bases: TGTGCCAGCAGCGTAGACGTCCAGGGGGGACTCTATGGCTACACCTTC. Its translation is CASSVDVQGGLYGYTF.

The V call is TRBV28, the J call TRBJ2-7, with D maybe TRBD1 (5 bases). The CDR3 consists of 12 residues. V lost 6 bases and J lost 2, with 8 bases in between. From germline, CDR1 is MDHEN and CDR2 SYDVKM. Here the CDR3 reads CASSRRAYEQYF. The CDR3 bases are TGTGCCAGCAGCCGCAGGGCCTACGAGCAGTACTTC.

The rearrangement uses TRBV4-1 and TRBJ2-5; D possibly corresponds to TRBD2 (6 bases). The CDR3 length is 13 residues. Germline CDR1 MGHRA, CDR2 YSYEKL. V lost 4 bases, J lost 9 bases, and 15 bases lay in between. CDR3 in DNA: TGCGCCAGCAGCCCTCGACTAGGAGGATCCCAGTACTTC. This encodes CASSPRLGGSQYF.

The chain joins TRBV19 to TRBJ2-5; the D is unclear. Trimming cost V 7 bases and J 5 bases, with 20 bases left between them. The CDR3 consists of 15 residues. Germline CDR1 LNHDA, CDR2 SQIVND (reference sequence). The CDR3 DNA follows: TGTGCCAGTACCTACCGCGGTGGTCCTGGGGAGACCCAGTACTTC. It encodes CASTYRGGPGETQYF.

The V gene is TRBV6-6, the J gene TRBJ1-3; a weak D match, TRBD1 (6 bases). Germline CDR1 and CDR2: MNHNY and SVGAGI (reference sequence). This CDR3 comprises 15 residues. V lost 2 bases and J lost 7, with 15 bases in between. The CDR3 region is CASSYQGQPPNTIYF. The CDR3 nucleotides are TGTGCCAGCAGTTACCAAGGACAGCCTCCGAACACCATATATTTT.

The chain carries TRBV11-2 and TRBJ2-1, with 7 bases lining up with TRBD1. V lost 4 bases, J lost 2 bases, and 5 bases stayed unmatched. The germline V gene has CDR1 SGHAT and CDR2 FQNNGV. This CDR3 region has 15 residues. CDR3 amino acids: CASSSRQGPYNEQFF. The CDR3 DNA reads as TGTGCCAGCAGCTCGAGACAGGGACCCTACAATGAGCAGTTCTTC.

This clone was seen only once. V usage is TRBV28 and J usage is TRBJ2-3; no definite D call. Germline V lookup: CDR1 MDHEN, CDR2 SYDVKM. V was clipped by 4 bases and J by 6 bases, with 8 bases between them. The CDR3 length is 12 residues. CDR3 sequence: CASSYSLDTQYF. The CDR3 DNA sequence: TGTGCCAGCAGTTACTCTCTCGATACGCAGTATTTT.